What follows are 15 T cell receptor beta chains derived from one specimen sequenced in a study of blood T cells in healthy people across ages. PCR was performed a second time for about 7 to 12 cycles using a sample-barcoded 5' primer and a J-beta primer mix. Each CDR3 protein is one row after TCRdb ran MiXCR on the 5' RACE reads. Of hundreds of thousands of distinct CDR3 sequences in the sample, over 20% were seen once. Sample: blood. The receptors derive from a man in his 70s in good health.

The chain links TRBV12-3 or TRBV12-4 to TRBJ1-1, with D tentatively TRBD1 (6 bases). Trimming pared 6 bases from V and 2 bases from J, leaving 13 bases between. The CDR3 consists of 14 residues. The DNA for the CDR3 is TGTGCCAGCAGCCCCGGACAGTTCAACACTGAAGCTTTCTTT. The encoded protein is CASSPGQFNTEAFF.

The chain recombines TRBV18 with TRBJ1-1; possibly TRBD1 for D (6 bases). CDR3 length equals 13 residues. Germline V gene data show CDR1 as KGHSH and CDR2 as LQKENI. V dropped 5 bases and J dropped 8 bases, with 15 bases sitting between them. The CDR3 is CASSERDTGEAFF. In DNA, the CDR3 is TGTGCCAGCTCAGAAAGGGACACGGGAGAAGCTTTCTTT.

The rearrangement uses TRBV7-2 and TRBJ2-1; D not resolved. Germline assignment: CDR1 SGHTA and CDR2 FQGNSA. The V end was cut by 7 bases, the J end by 6 bases, with 16 bases between. This CDR3 comprises 14 residues. The CDR3 here is CASKRPSDGNEQFF. In DNA form, the CDR3 reads TGTGCCAGCAAACGACCTTCCGACGGCAATGAGCAGTTCTTC.

The chain is built from TRBV11-2 and TRBJ2-2; TRBD2 is a possible D gene (6 bases). V was cut by 3 bases and J by 8 bases, with 25 bases left in between. The CDR3 is 18 amino acids. CDR1 is SGHAT and CDR2 is FQNNGV in the germline V gene. As DNA, the CDR3 is TGTGCCAGCAGCTTCGTGAAGGCGGGACCCCCGCTCCGAGGGGAGCTGTTTTTT. Translated, it gives CASSFVKAGPPLRGELFF. Full variable domain (missing parts from reference TRBV11-2 and TRBJ2-2): EAGVAQSPRYKIIEKRQSVAFWCNPISGHATLYWYQQILGQGPKLLIQFQNNGVVDDSQLPKDRFSAERLKGVDSTLKIQPAKLEDSAVYLCASSFVKAGPPLRGELFFGEGSRLTVL.

This clonotype was counted only a few times. The chain is built from TRBV2 and TRBJ2-2, with D unresolved. The germline V gene encodes CDR1 SNHLY and CDR2 FYNNEI. The CDR3 has 11 amino acids. Trimming took off 4 bases at V and 8 bases at J, with 5 bases between the two ends. CDR3 sequence (DNA): TGTGCCAGCAGTGTGCCAGGGGAGCTGTTTTTT. Protein: CASSVPGELFF.

About this clonotype itself: Relative to the germline gene, one junction end is altered; a read error may explain this. The chain is built from TRBV24-1 and TRBJ2-6; 7 bases are shared with TRBD2. The CDR3 is 15 residues long. From germline, CDR1 is KGHDR and CDR2 SFDVKD. CDR3 loop: CATRGREEGSNILTF. Here the CDR3 DNA reads TGTGCCACCAGGGGACGGGAGGAGGGATCCAACATCCTGACTTTC.

There are a few counts of this clonotype. Relative to the germline gene, one junction end is altered; a read error may explain this. This chain connects TRBV6-2 or TRBV6-3 to TRBJ2-1; a weak D match, TRBD2 (5 bases). The CDR3 runs 11 residues. The germline gives CDR1 MNHEY, CDR2 SVGEGT. CDR3 coding DNA: TGTGCCAGCAGTGAACTAGGTGAGGAGTTCTTC. Protein: CASSELGEEFF.

In its sample, this clonotype was seen a few times. The CDR3, as DNA: TGCAGTGCTACCCAGGCGGGAGATAGCAATCAGCCCCAGCATTTT. Its translation is CSATQAGDSNQPQHF. V usage is TRBV20-1 and J usage is TRBJ1-5; no clear D. The CDR3 length is 15 residues. V was pared by 4 bases and J by 0 bases, with 13 bases between. Germline CDR1 DFQATT, CDR2 SNEGSKA (reference sequence).

This clonotype was detected only a few times. V is TRBV25-1 and J is TRBJ2-3, with D possibly being TRBD1 (5 bases). This CDR3 spans 13 amino acids. V was pared by 7 bases and J by 2 bases, with 10 bases between. Germline CDR1 MGHDK, CDR2 SYGVNS. The CDR3 here is CASTDSFTDTQYF. The CDR3 DNA is TGTGCCAGCACCGACAGCTTCACAGATACGCAGTATTTT. Using reference TRBV25-1 and TRBJ2-3 for the parts outside the CDR3, the full variable domain is EADIYQTPRYLVIGTGKKITLECSQTMGHDKMYWYQQDPGMELHLIHYSYGVNSTEKGDLSSESTVSRIRTEHFPLTLESARPSHTSQYLCASTDSFTDTQYFGPGTRLTVL.

This clonotype was observed a few times. The genes are TRBV7-9 and TRBJ2-7, with TRBD2 matching over 8 bases. The J call is in doubt because the DNA end fits TRBJ2-1 better. The CDR3 totals 18 residues. Looked up from germline, CDR1 is SEHNR and CDR2 is FQNEAQ (reference sequence). CDR3 protein: CASSSLAGPKSRNNEQFF. As DNA, the CDR3 is TGTGCCAGCAGCTCCTTAGCGGGGCCAAAATCGCGGAACAATGAGCAGTTCTTC.

This clonotype was counted only a few times. This chain links TRBV28 with TRBJ1-2, with TRBD1 as a possible D gene (6 bases). This CDR3 comprises 15 residues. CDR1 is MDHEN and CDR2 is SYDVKM in the germline V gene. Trimming removed 6 bases from V and 2 bases from J, with 16 bases in between. In DNA form, the CDR3 reads TGTGCCAGCAGCCCTTTTCCAACAGGGAACTATGGCTACACCTTC. It translates to CASSPFPTGNYGYTF.

The chain joins TRBV7-9 to TRBJ2-3, with D perhaps matching TRBD1 (6 bases). This CDR3 spans 13 amino acids. Trimming took off 5 bases at V and 4 bases at J, with 10 bases between the two ends. CDR1 is SEHNR and CDR2 is FQNEAQ in the germline V gene (reference sequence). The CDR3 reads CASSMTGPDTQYF. CDR3 in DNA: TGTGCCAGCAGCATGACAGGCCCAGATACGCAGTATTTT.

The rearrangement joins TRBV5-5 to TRBJ2-2; the D is unclear. The CDR3 sequence is 14 residues long. The germline gives CDR1 SGHKS, CDR2 YYEKEE (reference sequence). V was clipped by 7 bases and J by 0 bases, with 10 bases between them. The CDR3 coding sequence is TGTGCCAGCCTTGGGGTCGCGAACACCGGGGAGCTGTTTTTT. Protein: CASLGVANTGELFF.

This clonotype has only a few counts. The gene calls are TRBV6-1 and TRBJ2-1; 13 nucleotides align to TRBD2. The germline CDR1 and CDR2 sequences are MNHNS and SASEGT. V lost 5 bases, J lost 9 bases, and 13 bases stayed unmatched. This CDR3 region has 17 residues. The CDR3 loop is CASSQGLAGAVRGEQFF. CDR3 DNA sequence: TGTGCCAGCAGTCAAGGACTAGCGGGAGCCGTTAGAGGTGAGCAGTTCTTC.

In this sample, this clonotype turned up a few times. The chain combines TRBV21-1 with TRBJ2-1; the table's D gene call, TRBD2, was not cross checked with the DNA. TRBV21-1 is a documented pseudogene. CDR3 length: 12 amino acids. The CDR3 nucleotides read TGTGCCAGACTAGCGGGAGTTTATGAGCAGTTCTTC. It specifies CARLAGVYEQFF.